This T cell receptor (beta chain) was documented in a study of blood T cell repertoires in COVID-19. The wider study: There were acute and convalescent COVID-19 samples, and they came from the United States, Italy and Spain. Sources were T cells, B-cell-depleted T cells, or PBMCs; the material itself was cDNA or gDNA.

Original processing methods: Reference gene primers were amplified, and this amplification served to estimate nucleated cell counts. Profiled with immunoSEQ multiplex PCR; TCRdb holds only in-frame clones, not every one. The V and J calls and the clone size are those of that table, but D and trimming were determined from the DNA. The sample carries about 40,000 clones, 86% recorded once. Germline values: CDR1 MGHRA, CDR2 YSYEKL. After removal of 1 base from V and 2 bases from J, the junction contained 2 bases not matched to a gene. The CDR3 has 16 amino acids. The receptor's source is a man between 45 and 60 years old in a cohort sampled during active COVID-19. The source material was peripheral blood. The rearrangement uses TRBV4-1 and TRBJ2-6, with 7 bases that match TRBD2. The CDR3, as DNA: TGCGCCAGCAGCCAAGGCCGGGGGGCTGGGGCCAACGTCCTGACTTTC. Translation: CASSQGRGAGANVLTF.